This is a list of T cell receptor beta chains from one sample in a study of T cells in Graves' hyperthyroidism and ophthalmopathy. TCRdb reprocessed the multiplex PCR reads via MiXCR and lists one record per CDR3 protein. The table includes about 640,000 distinct CDR3 sequences, approximately 15% detected once. The sample consisted of blood. The origin of the receptors is a woman between 45 and 60 years old with Graves' ophthalmopathy. CDR3s include the opening cysteine and the closing phenylalanine or tryptophan. Fields, in order: clone size, V gene, D gene, J gene, CDR3 DNA, CDR3 protein. D genes are given only for firm matches. Only part of the rows carry a size: once, few, many, or a class if the clone is expanded.

size: many; V: TRBV3-1; D: TRBD2; J: TRBJ2-7; DNA: TGTGCCAGCAGCCAGGGACTAGCGCCTGGATACGAGCAGTACTTC; CDR3: CASSQGLAPGYEQYF
size: many; V: TRBV7-9; D: TRBD1; J: TRBJ1-6; DNA: TGTGCCAGCAGCCCCCGACAGGGCCCACCCCTCCACTTT; CDR3: CASSPRQGPPLHF
size: -; V: TRBV11-2; D: -; J: TRBJ2-2; DNA: TGTGCCAGCAGCGGGCCGGGTGGCGGGCCCTTAGGCGGGGAGCTGTTTTTT; CDR3: CASSGPGGGPLGGELFF
size: few; V: TRBV20-1; D: TRBD2; J: TRBJ2-3; DNA: TGCAGTGTTAGACCCCGACTAGCGGGAGTATATACGCAGTATTTT; CDR3: CSVRPRLAGVYTQYF
size: -; V: TRBV29-1; D: TRBD1; J: TRBJ2-1; DNA: TGCAGCGTTGACAGGGGGCATGAGCAGTTCTTC; CDR3: CSVDRGHEQFF
size: -; V: TRBV5-1; D: TRBD2; J: TRBJ2-7; DNA: TGCGCCAGCAGCCCCACTAGCGGGAGTGTGGGCGAGCAGTACTTC; CDR3: CASSPTSGSVGEQYF
size: many; V: TRBV3-1; D: TRBD2; J: TRBJ2-3; DNA: TGTGCCAGCAGCCGAAAGGGACTAGCAACCACAGATACGCAGTATTTT; CDR3: CASSRKGLATTDTQYF
size: -; V: TRBV2; D: -; J: TRBJ1-5; DNA: TGTGCCAGCAGTAAGGGCCCCGGGCGGGAGCAGCCCCAGCATTTT; CDR3: CASSKGPGREQPQHF
size: many; V: TRBV7-2; D: -; J: TRBJ2-7; DNA: TGTGCCAGCAGCTTAACCCCCAACGAGCAGTACTTC; CDR3: CASSLTPNEQYF
size: many; V: TRBV12-3/TRBV12-4; D: TRBD2; J: TRBJ2-1; DNA: TGTGCCAGCAGAAGAGGACTAGCGGAGGACAATGAGCAGTTCTTC; CDR3: CASRRGLAEDNEQFF
size: many; V: TRBV27; D: -; J: TRBJ1-5; DNA: TGTGCCAGCAGTTTACGACTGGGAAATCAGCCCCAGCATTTT; CDR3: CASSLRLGNQPQHF